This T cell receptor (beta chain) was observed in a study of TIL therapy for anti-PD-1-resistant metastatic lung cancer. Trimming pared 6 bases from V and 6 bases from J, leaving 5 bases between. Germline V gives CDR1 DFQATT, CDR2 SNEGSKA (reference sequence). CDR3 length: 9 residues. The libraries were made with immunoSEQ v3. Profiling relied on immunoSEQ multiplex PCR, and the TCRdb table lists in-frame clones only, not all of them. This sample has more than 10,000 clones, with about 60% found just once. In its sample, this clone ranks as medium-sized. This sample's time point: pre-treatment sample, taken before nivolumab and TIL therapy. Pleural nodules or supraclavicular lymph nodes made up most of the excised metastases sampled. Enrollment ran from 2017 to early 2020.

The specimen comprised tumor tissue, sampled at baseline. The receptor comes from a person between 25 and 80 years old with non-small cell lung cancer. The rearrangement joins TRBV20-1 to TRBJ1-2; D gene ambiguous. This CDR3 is CSALDGYTF. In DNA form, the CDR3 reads TGCAGTGCCCTGGATGGCTACACCTTC.